This is a list of T cell receptor beta chains from one sample in a study of T-cell reconstitution after alpha-beta-depleted transplantation in children. MiXCR was run by TCRdb on the PCR reads, yielding one entry per CDR3 protein. The sample has some 490,000 distinct CDR3 sequences, 12% seen once. Sequences were derived from PBMCs from the stem cell graft donor, sampled from the stem cell graft. The receptors come from a human donor who donated a stem cell graft to a child with combined immunodeficiency. CDR3s include the opening cysteine and the closing phenylalanine or tryptophan. The D gene is left open where the match is weak. The size of a clone is reported for some rows only, either as once, few or many, or as a class for expanded clones.

>.|TRBJ2-1|TRBV9|few
CASSVPGTEQFF
TGTGCCAGCAGTGTTCCCGGGACAGAGCAGTTCTTC
>.|TRBJ2-1|TRBV3-1|.
CASSQSGTRGDEQFF
TGTGCCAGCAGCCAATCGGGGACGCGCGGGGATGAGCAGTTCTTC
>.|TRBJ1-4|TRBV5-1|few
CASSLLGLEEKLFF
TGCGCCTCCAGCTTGTTAGGGTTAGAGGAAAAACTGTTTTTT
>.|TRBJ2-7|TRBV20-1|.
CSASPSYEQYF
TGCAGTGCTAGCCCCTCCTACGAGCAGTACTTC
>TRBD2|TRBJ2-1|TRBV24-1|many
CATSAGTSGSISNEQFF
TGTGCCACCAGTGCCGGGACTAGCGGGAGTATCTCCAATGAGCAGTTCTTC
>.|TRBJ1-4|TRBV19|.
CASSMDHGAEKLFF
TGTGCCAGTAGTATGGACCATGGAGCCGAAAAACTGTTTTTT
>TRBD2|TRBJ2-7|TRBV20-1|many
CSATLAGGAYEQYF
TGCAGTGCGACCCTAGCGGGGGGGGCCTACGAGCAGTACTTC
>TRBD2|TRBJ2-1|TRBV5-1|many
CASSFTMGREVSYNEQFF
TGCGCCAGCAGCTTCACCATGGGGCGGGAGGTTTCCTACAATGAGCAGTTCTTC
>TRBD1|TRBJ1-1|TRBV12-3/TRBV12-4|many
CASSPPTGYTEAFF
TGTGCCAGCAGCCCGCCGACAGGGTACACTGAAGCTTTCTTT
>.|TRBJ2-1|TRBV5-5|.
CASSLGNHNEQFF
TGTGCCAGCAGCTTGGGCAACCACAATGAGCAGTTCTTC
>.|TRBJ1-1|TRBV6-2/TRBV6-3|.
CASTSVNTEAFF
TGTGCCAGCACATCGGTGAACACTGAAGCTTTCTTT
>.|TRBJ1-1|TRBV12-3/TRBV12-4|few
CASSLEGGETEAFF
TGTGCCAGCAGTTTAGAGGGCGGGGAGACTGAAGCTTTCTTT
>.|TRBJ2-5|TRBV9|.
CASSVVGGEETQYF
TGTGCCAGCAGCGTAGTAGGGGGAGAGGAGACCCAGTACTTC
>.|TRBJ2-3|TRBV18|.
CATSRAGRNTDTQYF
TGTGCCACGTCAAGAGCTGGGAGAAACACAGATACGCAGTATTTT
>TRBD2|TRBJ2-5|TRBV12-3/TRBV12-4|many
CASSWGSGTETQYF
TGTGCCAGCAGTTGGGGTAGCGGGACGGAGACCCAGTACTTC
>TRBD2|TRBJ2-3|TRBV11-2|many
CASSLVSGTSGGNTQYF
TGTGCCAGCAGCTTAGTTTCCGGGACTAGCGGGGGGAATACGCAGTATTTT
>.|TRBJ2-7|TRBV20-1|few
CSARGDWRFDEQYF
TGCAGTGCTAGAGGGGACTGGCGTTTTGACGAGCAGTACTTC
>.|TRBJ2-1|TRBV6-4|.
CASSDPGHSYNEQFF
TGTGCCAGCAGTGATCCCGGACACAGCTACAATGAGCAGTTCTTC
>.|TRBJ2-5|TRBV20-1|many
CSARDILVRDQETQYF
TGCAGTGCTAGAGATATTCTGGTCAGGGACCAAGAGACCCAGTACTTC
>.|TRBJ2-3|TRBV28|few
CASSSPSGAVDTQYF
TGTGCCAGCAGTTCGCCTTCAGGGGCTGTAGATACGCAGTATTTT
>.|TRBJ2-3|TRBV7-8|few
CATHPGTSSTDTQYF
TGTGCCACTCATCCAGGGACTTCTAGCACAGATACGCAGTATTTT
>.|TRBJ2-1|TRBV4-2|.
CASSQGEGFGYEQFF
TGTGCCAGCAGCCAAGGCGAAGGGTTCGGCTACGAGCAGTTCTTC
>.|TRBJ2-1|TRBV11-2|many
CASSLISGTFPYNEQFF
TGTGCCAGCAGCTTAATCTCCGGGACTTTTCCTTACAATGAGCAGTTCTTC
>TRBD1|TRBJ1-2|TRBV10-3|many
CATTDRGNYGYTF
TGTGCCACCACCGACAGGGGAAACTATGGCTACACCTTC
>.|TRBJ1-4|TRBV12-3/TRBV12-4|.
CASSFSTGEKLFF
TGTGCCAGCAGTTTTAGTACAGGTGAAAAACTGTTTTTT
>TRBD2|TRBJ2-3|TRBV12-3/TRBV12-4|.
CASSLGGLAGGPEVSDTQYF
TGTGCCAGCAGTTTAGGAGGACTAGCGGGAGGGCCGGAAGTCTCAGATACGCAGTATTTT
>.|TRBJ2-7|TRBV5-1|many
CASSLEAATYEQYF
TGCGCCAGCAGCTTGGAAGCAGCCACCTACGAGCAGTACTTC
>.|TRBJ1-1|TRBV4-3|many
CASSQGQRTAEAFF
TGCGCCAGCAGCCAAGGGCAGAGGACGGCTGAAGCTTTCTTT
>TRBD2|TRBJ2-1|TRBV15|many
CATSRGLAVSYNEQFF
TGTGCCACCAGCAGAGGACTAGCGGTTTCCTACAATGAGCAGTTCTTC
>TRBD2|TRBJ2-5|TRBV29-1|.
CSAEGASGPPWETQYF
TGCAGCGCTGAGGGAGCTAGCGGGCCCCCTTGGGAGACCCAGTACTTC
>.|TRBJ2-3|TRBV7-9|many
CASSMTDTQYF
TGTGCCAGCAGCATGACGGATACGCAGTATTTT
>.|TRBJ2-7|TRBV29-1|.
CSVPILLDLLSHEQYF
TGCAGCGTTCCCATCCTCCTGGACCTTCTTAGCCACGAGCAGTACTTC
>.|TRBJ1-4|TRBV12-3/TRBV12-4|few
CASSAHEDRNEKLFF
TGTGCCAGCAGTGCCCACGAGGACCGAAATGAAAAACTGTTTTTT
>.|TRBJ1-5|TRBV2|.
CASSVIRADNQPQHF
TGTGCCAGCAGTGTCATCAGGGCGGACAATCAGCCCCAGCATTTT
>TRBD1|TRBJ2-3|TRBV20-1|few
CIPGTERPDTQYF
TGCATCCCCGGGACAGAACGTCCAGATACGCAGTATTTT
>.|TRBJ2-2|TRBV29-1|few
CSVSTGGNSGELFF
TGCAGCGTTTCGACTGGGGGGAACTCCGGGGAGCTGTTTTTT
>.|TRBJ1-5|TRBV12-3/TRBV12-4|.
CASSQGELQPQHF
TGTGCCAGTTCTCAGGGTGAGCTTCAGCCCCAGCATTTT
>TRBD1|TRBJ1-5|TRBV5-1|.
CASSLALEGADSNQPQHF
TGCGCCAGCAGCTTGGCCTTGGAGGGGGCGGATAGCAATCAGCCCCAGCATTTT
>TRBD2|TRBJ2-7|TRBV3-1|few
CASSRPQPSGRPVEQYF
TGTGCCAGCAGCCGCCCACAACCAAGCGGGAGACCTGTCGAGCAGTACTTC
>.|TRBJ1-1|TRBV7-8|few
CASSRELGLPNTEAFF
TGTGCCAGCAGCCGCGAATTGGGACTGCCGAACACTGAAGCTTTCTTT
>TRBD2|TRBJ2-7|TRBV6-2/TRBV6-3|few
CASSYSTSGNSYEQYF
TGTGCCAGCAGTTATTCGACTAGCGGGAACTCCTACGAGCAGTACTTC
>TRBD2|TRBJ2-1|TRBV29-1|many
CSVEPSGSYNEQFF
TGCAGCGTTGAGCCTAGCGGGAGCTACAATGAGCAGTTCTTC
>TRBD2|TRBJ2-3|TRBV19|.
CASSTPRLAGVGNTQYF
TGTGCCAGTAGTACCCCCCGACTAGCGGGAGTTGGAAATACGCAGTATTTT
>.|TRBJ1-2|TRBV5-1|.
CASSSNPGLAPYGYTF
TGCGCCAGCAGCTCCAACCCGGGGTTAGCCCCCTATGGCTACACCTTC
>.|TRBJ2-1|TRBV15|.
CATSRWWDNEQFF
TGTGCCACCAGCAGATGGTGGGACAATGAGCAGTTCTTC
>TRBD2|TRBJ2-3|TRBV6-1|.
CASSLTSGSDTQYF
TGTGCCAGCAGCCTGACTAGCGGGAGTGATACGCAGTATTTT
>.|TRBJ2-5|TRBV6-2/TRBV6-3|many
CASSYPRETQYF
TGTGCCAGCAGTTACCCCCGAGAGACCCAGTACTTC